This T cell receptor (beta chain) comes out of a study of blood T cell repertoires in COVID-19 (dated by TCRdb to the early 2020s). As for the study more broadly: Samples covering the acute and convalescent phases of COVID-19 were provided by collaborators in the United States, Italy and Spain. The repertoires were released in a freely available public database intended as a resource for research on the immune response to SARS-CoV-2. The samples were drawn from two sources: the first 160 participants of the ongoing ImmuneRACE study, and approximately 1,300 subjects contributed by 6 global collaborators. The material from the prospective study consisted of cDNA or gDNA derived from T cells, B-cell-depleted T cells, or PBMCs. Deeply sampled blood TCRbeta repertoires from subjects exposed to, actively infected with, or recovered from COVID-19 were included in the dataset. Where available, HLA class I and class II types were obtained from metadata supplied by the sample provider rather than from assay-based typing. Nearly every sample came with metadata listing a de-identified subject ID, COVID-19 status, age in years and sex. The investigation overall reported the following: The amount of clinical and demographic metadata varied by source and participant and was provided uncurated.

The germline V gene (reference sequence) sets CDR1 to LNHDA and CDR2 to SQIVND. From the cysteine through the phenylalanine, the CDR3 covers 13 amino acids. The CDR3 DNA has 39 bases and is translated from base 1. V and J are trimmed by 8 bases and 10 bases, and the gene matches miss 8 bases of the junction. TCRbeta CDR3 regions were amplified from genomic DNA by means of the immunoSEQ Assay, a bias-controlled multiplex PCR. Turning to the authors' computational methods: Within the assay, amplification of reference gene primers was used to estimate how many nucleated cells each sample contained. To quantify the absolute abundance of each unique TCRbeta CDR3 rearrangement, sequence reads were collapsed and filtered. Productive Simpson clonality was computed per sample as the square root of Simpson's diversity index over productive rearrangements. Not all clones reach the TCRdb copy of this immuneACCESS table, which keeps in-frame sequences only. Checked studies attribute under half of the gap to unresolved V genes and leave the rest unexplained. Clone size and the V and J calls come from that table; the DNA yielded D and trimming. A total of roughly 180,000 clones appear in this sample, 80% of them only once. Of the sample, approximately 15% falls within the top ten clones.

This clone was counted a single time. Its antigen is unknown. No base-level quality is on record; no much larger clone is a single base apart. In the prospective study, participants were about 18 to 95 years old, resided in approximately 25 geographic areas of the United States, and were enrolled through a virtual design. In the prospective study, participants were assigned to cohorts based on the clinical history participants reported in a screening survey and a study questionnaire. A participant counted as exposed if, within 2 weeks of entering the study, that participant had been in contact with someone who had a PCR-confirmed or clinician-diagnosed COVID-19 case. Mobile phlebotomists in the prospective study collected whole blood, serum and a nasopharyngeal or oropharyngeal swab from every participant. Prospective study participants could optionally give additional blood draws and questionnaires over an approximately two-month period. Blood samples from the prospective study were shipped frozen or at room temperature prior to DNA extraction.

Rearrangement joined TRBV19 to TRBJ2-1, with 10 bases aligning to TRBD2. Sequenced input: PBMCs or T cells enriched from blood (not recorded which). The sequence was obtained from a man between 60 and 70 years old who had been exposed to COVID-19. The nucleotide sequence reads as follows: TGTGCCAGTCCCCTAGCGGGAGAAGGGGAGCAGTTCTTC. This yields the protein CASPLAGEGEQFF. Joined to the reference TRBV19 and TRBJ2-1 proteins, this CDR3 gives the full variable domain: DGGITQSPKYLFRKEGQNVTLSCEQNLNHDAMYWYRQDPGQGLRLIYYSQIVNDFQKGDIAEGYSVSREKKESFPLTVTSAQKNPTAFYLCASPLAGEGEQFFGPGTRLTVL.